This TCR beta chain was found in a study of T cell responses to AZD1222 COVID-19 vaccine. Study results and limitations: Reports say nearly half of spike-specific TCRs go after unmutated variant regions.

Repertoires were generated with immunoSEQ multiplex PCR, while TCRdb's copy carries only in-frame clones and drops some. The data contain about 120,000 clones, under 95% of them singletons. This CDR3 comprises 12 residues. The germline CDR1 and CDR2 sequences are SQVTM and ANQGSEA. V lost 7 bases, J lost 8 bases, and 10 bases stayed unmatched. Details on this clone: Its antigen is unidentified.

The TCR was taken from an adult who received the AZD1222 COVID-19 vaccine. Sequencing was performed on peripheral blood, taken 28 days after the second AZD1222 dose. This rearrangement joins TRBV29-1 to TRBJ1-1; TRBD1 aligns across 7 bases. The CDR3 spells CSGLGEGGEAFF. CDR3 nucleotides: TGCAGCGGCTTAGGAGAAGGGGGCGAAGCTTTCTTT.